A selection of T cell receptor beta chains follows, all from one sample in a study of blood T cells in healthy people across ages. Each CDR3 protein is one row after TCRdb ran MiXCR on the 5' RACE reads. The table records about 640,000 distinct CDR3 sequences, less than 35% of them present only once. The sequenced sample consisted of blood. All receptors come from a woman older than 75 in good health. The CDR3 runs from the conserved cysteine through the conserved F or W. The D gene is left open where the match is weak. Clone sizes are given selectively: once, few, many, or a class where the clone is expanded.

abundance: many; d_gene: NA; j_gene: TRBJ2-7; v_gene: TRBV11-2; CDR3nt: TGTGCCAGCAGCTTAGACAGTACCACCTACGAGCAGTACTTC; CDR3aa: CASSLDSTTYEQYF
abundance: NA; d_gene: TRBD2; j_gene: TRBJ2-7; v_gene: TRBV7-2; CDR3nt: TGTGCCAGCAGCTCCCTCCATGGGGGAGGACTAGGCGAGCAGTACTTC; CDR3aa: CASSSLHGGGLGEQYF
abundance: many; d_gene: TRBD2; j_gene: TRBJ2-7; v_gene: TRBV10-3; CDR3nt: TGTGCCATCAGTGAGGTAGCGGGTACCTACGAGCAGTACTTC; CDR3aa: CAISEVAGTYEQYF
abundance: few; d_gene: NA; j_gene: TRBJ1-1; v_gene: TRBV20-1; CDR3nt: TGCAGTGCCAGCAGAGGGGTGGGCACTGAAGCTTTCTTT; CDR3aa: CSASRGVGTEAFF
abundance: many; d_gene: NA; j_gene: TRBJ1-2; v_gene: TRBV28; CDR3nt: TGTGCCAGCGGGTCCGGACAGAACTATGGCTACACCTTC; CDR3aa: CASGSGQNYGYTF
abundance: NA; d_gene: NA; j_gene: TRBJ2-3; v_gene: TRBV18; CDR3nt: TGTGCCAGCTCCCACTGGGGAGCTCAGGAGGGGAGAGATACGCAGTATTTT; CDR3aa: CASSHWGAQEGRDTQYF
abundance: many; d_gene: NA; j_gene: TRBJ1-2; v_gene: TRBV6-5; CDR3nt: TGTGCCAGCAGCCACAGGAGGACAGCTAGAGGCTACACCTTC; CDR3aa: CASSHRRTARGYTF
abundance: NA; d_gene: NA; j_gene: TRBJ1-2; v_gene: TRBV20-1; CDR3nt: TGCAGTGCTCCGACAGAGGATCTCGGTGGCTACACCTTC; CDR3aa: CSAPTEDLGGYTF
abundance: many; d_gene: NA; j_gene: TRBJ2-1; v_gene: TRBV7-9; CDR3nt: TGTGCCAGCAGCTTAGCTGCGGGACAGTGGAATGAGCAGTTCTTC; CDR3aa: CASSLAAGQWNEQFF
abundance: NA; d_gene: TRBD1; j_gene: TRBJ2-7; v_gene: TRBV11-1; CDR3nt: TGTGCCAGCAGCTTAGATACCGAGACAGGGGACGGCGAATGGCACTCCTACGAGCAGTACTTC; CDR3aa: CASSLDTETGDGEWHSYEQYF
abundance: many; d_gene: NA; j_gene: TRBJ1-6; v_gene: TRBV27; CDR3nt: TGTGCCAGCAGTTACTCCTATAATTCACCCCTCCACTTT; CDR3aa: CASSYSYNSPLHF
abundance: once; d_gene: NA; j_gene: TRBJ2-3; v_gene: TRBV12-3/TRBV12-4; CDR3nt: TGTGCCAGCAGTTTACACTTAGATACGCAGTATTTT; CDR3aa: CASSLHLDTQYF
abundance: many; d_gene: TRBD1; j_gene: TRBJ1-2; v_gene: TRBV7-2; CDR3nt: TGTGCCAGCAGCCCGTGGGCAGGGGGCGACTATGGCTACACCTTC; CDR3aa: CASSPWAGGDYGYTF
abundance: many; d_gene: NA; j_gene: TRBJ2-5; v_gene: TRBV20-1; CDR3nt: TGCAGTGCTAGACCGCGGGGAGCTCGAGAGACCCAGTACTTC; CDR3aa: CSARPRGARETQYF
abundance: NA; d_gene: TRBD2; j_gene: TRBJ2-1; v_gene: TRBV24-1; CDR3nt: TGTGCCACCAGTGATCCTGGTGGGACTATCGTGAACAATGAGCAGTTCTTC; CDR3aa: CATSDPGGTIVNNEQFF
abundance: NA; d_gene: TRBD2; j_gene: TRBJ2-1; v_gene: TRBV2; CDR3nt: TGTGCCGGAAATAGCGGGGGGGGCTACAATGAGCAGTTCTTC; CDR3aa: CAGNSGGGYNEQFF
abundance: NA; d_gene: NA; j_gene: TRBJ2-1; v_gene: TRBV20-1; CDR3nt: TGCAGTGCTGAAGTGGGAGAGGAGCAGTTCTTC; CDR3aa: CSAEVGEEQFF
abundance: NA; d_gene: NA; j_gene: TRBJ2-1; v_gene: TRBV28; CDR3nt: TGTGCCAGCTGCCCAGAGTACAATGAGCAGTTCTTC; CDR3aa: CASCPEYNEQFF
abundance: NA; d_gene: NA; j_gene: TRBJ2-7; v_gene: TRBV2; CDR3nt: TGTGCCAGCAGTGAAGTCCTCGAGCAGTACTTC; CDR3aa: CASSEVLEQYF
abundance: many; d_gene: TRBD1; j_gene: TRBJ2-4; v_gene: TRBV15; CDR3nt: TGTGCCACCAGCAGAACCCTGGACAGGGTCGAATCGACAGCCAAAAACATTCAGTACTTC; CDR3aa: CATSRTLDRVESTAKNIQYF
abundance: few; d_gene: TRBD1; j_gene: TRBJ1-1; v_gene: TRBV18; CDR3nt: TGTGCCAGCTCACCAGAACAGGGGGGGAACACTGAAGCTTTCTTT; CDR3aa: CASSPEQGGNTEAFF
abundance: NA; d_gene: TRBD2; j_gene: TRBJ2-2; v_gene: TRBV9; CDR3nt: TGTGCCAGCACCAGGACTAGCGGAAACACCGGGGAGCTGTTTTTT; CDR3aa: CASTRTSGNTGELFF
abundance: many; d_gene: NA; j_gene: TRBJ2-3; v_gene: TRBV20-1; CDR3nt: TGCAGTGCTAGAGAAGGCCCCACAGATACGCAGTATTTT; CDR3aa: CSAREGPTDTQYF
abundance: once; d_gene: TRBD1; j_gene: TRBJ2-7; v_gene: TRBV20-1; CDR3nt: TGCAGTGCTAGACCGGGACAGATATTTGGGAGCGAGCAGTACTTC; CDR3aa: CSARPGQIFGSEQYF
abundance: few; d_gene: TRBD1; j_gene: TRBJ2-2; v_gene: TRBV7-8; CDR3nt: TGTGCCAGCAGATACAGGGGGCGCGACGGGGAGCTGTTTTTT; CDR3aa: CASRYRGRDGELFF
abundance: once; d_gene: TRBD2; j_gene: TRBJ2-1; v_gene: TRBV30; CDR3nt: TGTGCCTGCAGAGGCGGGGGATACAATGAGCAGTTCTTC; CDR3aa: CACRGGGYNEQFF
abundance: many; d_gene: NA; j_gene: TRBJ1-2; v_gene: TRBV20-1; CDR3nt: TGCAGTGCTAGAGATCCGAGTCCCCCCTATGGCTACACCTTC; CDR3aa: CSARDPSPPYGYTF
abundance: many; d_gene: TRBD2; j_gene: TRBJ2-1; v_gene: TRBV20-1; CDR3nt: TGCAGTGCTAGAGGGCGGGGGACCTTCTACAATGAGCAGTTCTTC; CDR3aa: CSARGRGTFYNEQFF
abundance: NA; d_gene: TRBD2; j_gene: TRBJ2-2; v_gene: TRBV10-3; CDR3nt: TGTGCCATCGGGACTAGTGGGTCGGGCACCGGGGAGCTGTTTTTT; CDR3aa: CAIGTSGSGTGELFF
abundance: many; d_gene: NA; j_gene: TRBJ2-3; v_gene: TRBV29-1; CDR3nt: TGCAGCGTCGCCGGGACATACTCCACAGATACGCAGTATTTT; CDR3aa: CSVAGTYSTDTQYF
abundance: many; d_gene: NA; j_gene: TRBJ1-2; v_gene: TRBV27; CDR3nt: TGTGCCAGCAGTCCGAACGGACGGACTAACTATGGCTACACCTTC; CDR3aa: CASSPNGRTNYGYTF
abundance: many; d_gene: NA; j_gene: TRBJ2-4; v_gene: TRBV20-1; CDR3nt: TGCAGTGCTAGAGACGCGGGACAGAAAAACATTCAGTACTTC; CDR3aa: CSARDAGQKNIQYF
abundance: many; d_gene: TRBD2; j_gene: TRBJ2-5; v_gene: TRBV28; CDR3nt: TGTGCCAGCATTGGGACTAGCGGGGGGGGAGAGACCCAGTACTTC; CDR3aa: CASIGTSGGGETQYF
abundance: NA; d_gene: TRBD1; j_gene: TRBJ1-4; v_gene: TRBV24-1; CDR3nt: TGTGCCACCAGTGACCCTGTCCGGACAGGTGAAAAACTGTTTTTT; CDR3aa: CATSDPVRTGEKLFF
abundance: many; d_gene: NA; j_gene: TRBJ1-2; v_gene: TRBV29-1; CDR3nt: TGCAGCGCCCGGGACACCTCGGATGGCTACACCTTC; CDR3aa: CSARDTSDGYTF
abundance: many; d_gene: TRBD2; j_gene: TRBJ2-5; v_gene: TRBV6-5; CDR3nt: TGTGCCAGCAGTTCCCGGGGACTAGCTCCGAAGACCCAGTACTTC; CDR3aa: CASSSRGLAPKTQYF
abundance: NA; d_gene: NA; j_gene: TRBJ2-3; v_gene: TRBV12-3/TRBV12-4; CDR3nt: TGTGCCAGCAGGGGGATTACAGGAGTGCACGCAGATACGCAGTATTTT; CDR3aa: CASRGITGVHADTQYF
abundance: few; d_gene: TRBD2; j_gene: TRBJ2-3; v_gene: TRBV5-1; CDR3nt: TGCGCCAGCAGCTTGACGGGACTACAGCCAGATACGCAGTATTTT; CDR3aa: CASSLTGLQPDTQYF
abundance: few; d_gene: NA; j_gene: TRBJ1-4; v_gene: TRBV21-1; CDR3nt: TGTGCCAGCGCCTTCCGGACAGTCACTGGGAGAACTAATGAAAAACTGTTTTTT; CDR3aa: CASAFRTVTGRTNEKLFF
abundance: NA; d_gene: NA; j_gene: TRBJ1-2; v_gene: TRBV7-3; CDR3nt: TGTGCCAGCAGCCCGTCAGGGGAGCTGGGCTACACCTTC; CDR3aa: CASSPSGELGYTF
abundance: few; d_gene: NA; j_gene: TRBJ2-3; v_gene: TRBV20-1; CDR3nt: TGTTCCCCCCGGGAGAGTAGCCCAGATACGCAGTATTTT; CDR3aa: CSPRESSPDTQYF
abundance: few; d_gene: NA; j_gene: TRBJ2-2; v_gene: TRBV6-1; CDR3nt: TGTGCCACCATTCCGGCGGGACACCAGAACACCGGGGAGCTGTTTTTT; CDR3aa: CATIPAGHQNTGELFF
abundance: NA; d_gene: NA; j_gene: TRBJ2-7; v_gene: TRBV19; CDR3nt: TGTGCCAGTAGTCCTCCCGGGGCGAGATACAATGAGCAGTACTTC; CDR3aa: CASSPPGARYNEQYF
abundance: many; d_gene: NA; j_gene: TRBJ2-7; v_gene: TRBV5-5; CDR3nt: TGTGCCAGCAGCTTGGTGGACACCCAGCCCTACGAGCAGTACTTC; CDR3aa: CASSLVDTQPYEQYF
abundance: NA; d_gene: NA; j_gene: TRBJ1-1; v_gene: TRBV5-1; CDR3nt: TGCGCCAGCAGCTCTAGCCAGGGCAGAAGAAGCACTGAAGCTTTCTTT; CDR3aa: CASSSSQGRRSTEAFF
abundance: many; d_gene: TRBD1; j_gene: TRBJ2-7; v_gene: TRBV18; CDR3nt: TGTGCCAGCTCACCTAGAGACAGGGTTTCTGAGCAGTACTTC; CDR3aa: CASSPRDRVSEQYF
abundance: NA; d_gene: NA; j_gene: TRBJ1-2; v_gene: TRBV12-3/TRBV12-4; CDR3nt: TGTGCCAGCAGTTTTTTTCAGGGGTACTATGGCTACACCTTC; CDR3aa: CASSFFQGYYGYTF
abundance: few; d_gene: NA; j_gene: TRBJ2-7; v_gene: TRBV18; CDR3nt: TGTGCCAGCTCACCACTATCAGGGACTGGGGCGTACGAGCAGTACTTC; CDR3aa: CASSPLSGTGAYEQYF
abundance: NA; d_gene: NA; j_gene: TRBJ2-3; v_gene: TRBV12-3/TRBV12-4; CDR3nt: TGTGCCAGCAGTGCCTACAGTTTTGTTAGAGCAGATACGCAGTATTTT; CDR3aa: CASSAYSFVRADTQYF
abundance: NA; d_gene: TRBD1; j_gene: TRBJ2-5; v_gene: TRBV28; CDR3nt: TGTGCCAGCAGTCGAACCGGGACAGCGGTTGAGCAGTACTTC; CDR3aa: CASSRTGTAVEQYF
abundance: many; d_gene: NA; j_gene: TRBJ2-7; v_gene: TRBV15; CDR3nt: TGTGCCACCAGCAGAGAGGGGGGAGAGTTCTACGAGCAGTACTTC; CDR3aa: CATSREGGEFYEQYF
abundance: many; d_gene: NA; j_gene: TRBJ2-7; v_gene: TRBV15; CDR3nt: TGTGCCACCAGCAGAAGTTCGACGACCTACGAGCAGTACTTC; CDR3aa: CATSRSSTTYEQYF
abundance: NA; d_gene: NA; j_gene: TRBJ2-1; v_gene: TRBV20-1; CDR3nt: TGCAGTGCTAGAGGGAGGGTCGGAAATGAGCAGTTCTTC; CDR3aa: CSARGRVGNEQFF